This TCR beta chain is from a study of cytomegalovirus exposure and HLA in healthy donors. There were likely unrecorded immune exposures, though donors were nominally healthy when sampled. In the PCR, 60 Vbeta and 13 Jbeta primers were used. Sequencing was performed with immunoSEQ multiplex PCR; in TCRdb, only in-frame clones are kept and a portion is missing. The sample carries 210,000 or so clones, more than 75% recorded once. Germline V CDR1 and CDR2: KGHSH, LQKENI. This CDR3 is built from 17 residues. Trimming stripped 3 bases from V and 4 bases from J, with 19 bases between. The sequence was obtained from a human donor in good health. The sample comprised PBMCs. The V gene is TRBV18, the J gene TRBJ1-3, with D possibly TRBD1 on 6 matching bases. CDR3 sequence reads: CASSPQVARGGGNTIYF. The CDR3 DNA reads TGTGCCAGCTCACCTCAAGTCGCCAGGGGTGGAGGAAACACCATATATTTT.